These T cell receptor beta chains were read from a single sample in a study of CD8+ T cells in alopecia areata. The protocol was immunoSEQ multiplex PCR, while the TCRdb copy is restricted to in-frame clones and leaves out a portion. Altogether just under 65,000 clones are present, 46% being singletons, with the ten largest covering approximately 20%. The sequencing used CD8+ T cells sorted from blood, collected at approximately week 37, from a patient treated with tofacitinib. These receptors originate from a human donor with alopecia areata. Each CDR3 is given with its conserved first and last residue. D genes are given only for firm matches. Rows may omit the clone size; those that give it use once, few, many or a size class.

V gene,D gene,clone size,J gene,CDR3 protein,CDR3 DNA
TRBV29-1,.,.,TRBJ2-1,CSVGLTSNSYNEQFF,TGCAGCGTTGGCCTAACTAGCAACTCCTACAATGAGCAGTTCTTC
TRBV7-2,TRBD2,.,TRBJ2-5,CASSLASIAGGETQYF,TGTGCCAGCAGCTTAGCGTCGATAGCGGGAGGAGAGACCCAGTACTTC
TRBV29-1,TRBD1,.,TRBJ2-7,CSVEEEGRGHSYEQYF,TGCAGCGTTGAAGAGGAGGGCAGGGGGCATTCCTACGAGCAGTACTTC
TRBV29-1,.,.,TRBJ2-7,CSVVTLGEQYF,TGCAGCGTTGTAACTCTCGGGGAGCAGTACTTC
TRBV7-2,.,few,TRBJ1-5,CASSLARTYSNQPQHF,TGTGCCAGCAGCTTAGCCAGGACCTATAGCAATCAGCCCCAGCATTTT
TRBV29-1,TRBD1,few,TRBJ1-2,CSGWTGGSDGYTF,TGCAGCGGTTGGACAGGGGGCTCGGATGGCTACACCTTC
TRBV25-1,.,once,TRBJ2-1,CASSPRVGRGGYDEQFF,TGTGCCAGCAGCCCCCGGGTGGGGAGAGGGGGTTACGATGAGCAGTTCTTC
TRBV9,TRBD2,few,TRBJ2-7,CASSEKGLDPYEQYF,TGTGCCAGCAGCGAGAAGGGACTAGACCCCTACGAGCAGTACTTC
TRBV29-1,TRBD1,few,TRBJ2-5,CSVPVGRGQETQYF,TGCAGCGTTCCCGTCGGCAGGGGGCAAGAGACCCAGTACTTC
TRBV30,TRBD1,.,TRBJ2-7,CAWAGTGRYEQYF,TGTGCCTGGGCCGGGACAGGGCGCTACGAGCAGTACTTC
TRBV28,.,few,TRBJ2-4,CASSLWLESKNIQYF,TGTGCCAGCAGTTTATGGTTAGAGTCCAAAAACATTCAGTACTTC
TRBV7-2,.,.,TRBJ2-7,CASSKTAGSAIHEQYF,TGTGCCAGCAGCAAAACTGCGGGATCAGCTATCCACGAGCAGTACTTC
TRBV30,.,.,TRBJ1-1,CAWSVGGASEAFF,TGTGCCTGGAGTGTTGGGGGGGCGAGTGAAGCTTTCTTT
TRBV19,.,.,TRBJ2-1,CASSSVASNEQFF,TGTGCCAGTAGCTCTGTAGCAAGCAATGAGCAGTTCTTC
TRBV29-1,TRBD1,few,TRBJ2-5,CSVEEVGTGTTQYF,TGCAGCGTTGAAGAGGTTGGGACAGGGACAACCCAGTACTTC
TRBV7-9,TRBD2,few,TRBJ2-7,CASSPSGGISYEQYF,TGTGCCAGCAGCCCAAGCGGGGGGATCTCCTACGAGCAGTACTTC
TRBV29-1,.,.,TRBJ1-2,CSVVGRTYSDGYTF,TGCAGCGTGGTTGGACGGACCTATAGCGATGGCTACACCTTC